The T cell receptor beta chain under discussion was sequenced for a study of early T cells in non-severe SARS-CoV-2 infection. About the research overall: Sequenced bulk RNA came from whole blood that was unsorted, and chains were unpaired.

Individual cDNA molecules received unique molecular identifiers during library preparation. One entry per CDR3 protein, called by TCRdb with MiXCR from the 5' RACE reads. Among around 30,000 distinct CDR3 sequences listed, 5.6% were seen once. This clonotype was recorded a few times. Its antigen is unknown. The CDR3 totals 15 residues. Per germline, CDR1 MGHRA and CDR2 YSYEKL. Trimming stripped 0 bases from V and 6 bases from J, with 11 bases between. Overall study findings and caveats: Matching against VDJdb likely underestimated virus-specific expansions, favoring anti-spike CD8.

The chain links TRBV4-1 to TRBJ2-2; no clear D. The specimen was whole blood. This TCR was recovered from an adult who was a healthcare worker with PCR-confirmed SARS-CoV-2 infection or an uninfected control (not recorded which). The CDR3 region is CASSQEAFYAGELFF. The DNA for the CDR3 is TGCGCCAGCAGCCAAGAGGCGTTTTACGCCGGGGAGCTGTTTTTT.